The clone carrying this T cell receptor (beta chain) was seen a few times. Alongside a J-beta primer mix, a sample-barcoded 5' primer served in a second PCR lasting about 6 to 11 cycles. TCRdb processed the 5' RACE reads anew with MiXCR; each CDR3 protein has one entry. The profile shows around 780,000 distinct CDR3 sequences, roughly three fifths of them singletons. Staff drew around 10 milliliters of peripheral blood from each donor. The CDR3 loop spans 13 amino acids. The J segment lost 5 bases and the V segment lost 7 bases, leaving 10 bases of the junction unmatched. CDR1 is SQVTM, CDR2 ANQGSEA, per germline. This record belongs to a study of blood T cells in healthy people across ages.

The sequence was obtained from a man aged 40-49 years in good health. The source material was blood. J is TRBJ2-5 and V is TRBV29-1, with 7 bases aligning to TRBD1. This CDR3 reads CSAVCPDRETQYF. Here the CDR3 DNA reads TGCAGCGCCGTCTGCCCGGACAGGGAGACCCAGTACTTC.